Detailed here is one TCR beta chain. These data are taken from a study of siplizumab effects on memory and regulatory T cells. Profiling relied on immunoSEQ multiplex PCR, and the TCRdb table lists in-frame clones only, not all of them. The sample lists about 110,000 clones, around 90% occurring once. The CDR3 has 16 residues. Germline loops: CDR1 SGDLS, CDR2 YYNGEE. The ends were cut back, 4 bases at V and 4 bases at J, with 19 bases in the middle. This clonotype was obtained from a human donor in good health. The V gene is TRBV9, the J gene TRBJ2-3; possibly TRBD2 for D (7 bases). The material sequenced was CD4+ T cells sorted from blood. The CDR3 nucleotides read TGTGCCAGCAGCCCCAGAGGGGGGGCCTTGTCAGATACGCAGTATTTT. Protein product: CASSPRGGALSDTQYF.